Each of the 24 T cell receptor beta chains below was sequenced from the same sample in a study of shared clonotypes between healthy human individuals. The method was immunoSEQ multiplex PCR; TCRdb's version includes in-frame clones alone and lacks a portion of them. The sample carries a few million clones, approximately 94% recorded once. The sequenced material came from naive CD4+ T cells sorted from blood. Subset in this sample: CD45RA+ positively selected. These receptors were obtained from a man between 18 and 29 years old in good health.

This chain connects TRBV11-3 to TRBJ2-1, with D perhaps given as TRBD1 or TRBD2 (6 bases each). Trimming stripped 6 bases from V and 5 bases from J, with 17 bases between. The CDR3 sequence is 15 residues long. Germline V CDR1 and CDR2: SGHNT, YENEEA. The CDR3 reads CASSRGDGRNNEQFF. CDR3 in DNA: TGTGCCAGCAGTAGGGGGGATGGCAGAAACAATGAGCAGTTCTTC.

Comment on this clone: This sample includes further DNA sequences coding for the same CDR3. The V call is TRBV11-2, the J call TRBJ2-7; 11 nucleotides match TRBD2. The CDR3 loop spans 18 amino acids. After removal of 5 bases from V and 0 bases from J, the junction contained 12 bases not matched to a gene. Germline loops: CDR1 SGHAT, CDR2 FQNNGV. CDR3 in amino acids: CASSLRSLAGAHSYEQYF. In DNA, the CDR3 is TGTGCCAGCAGCCTAAGGTCACTAGCGGGAGCCCACTCCTACGAGCAGTACTTC.

The chain couples TRBV5-1 to TRBJ1-1; a weak D match, TRBD1 (5 bases). The germline V gene encodes CDR1 SGHRS and CDR2 YFSETQ. The CDR3 loop spans 15 amino acids. The V end was cut by 2 bases, the J end by 3 bases, with 14 bases between. DNA for the CDR3: TGCGCCAGCAGCTTCGTAGGGGCAACAGACACTGAAGCTTTCTTT. Amino acid sequence: CASSFVGATDTEAFF.

The chain has TRBV7-9 and TRBJ2-5; the D is unclear. Germline assignment: CDR1 SEHNR and CDR2 FQNEAQ (reference sequence). The ends were cut back, 9 bases at V and 2 bases at J, with 16 bases in the middle. CDR3 length: 14 residues. CDR3 nucleotides: TGTGCCAGTCGTGCAGTGTACCGGCAAGAGACCCAGTACTTC. This gives the protein CASRAVYRQETQYF.

The rearrangement uses TRBV5-4 and TRBJ2-1; 10 bases fit TRBD2. Germline V gives CDR1 SGHNT, CDR2 YYREEE (reference sequence). This CDR3 is 15 amino acids long. V shed 4 bases and J 4 bases; nucleotides not matched to a gene: 5. In nucleotides, the CDR3 is TGTGCCAGCAGCCCAAGGACTAGCGGTTACAATGAGCAGTTCTTC. Translated: CASSPRTSGYNEQFF.

The V gene is TRBV18, the J gene TRBJ2-1; D not resolved. The CDR3 spans 17 residues. Germline-derived CDR1 and CDR2 are KGHSH and LQKENI. Trimming shortened V by 3 bases and J by 7 bases, and 22 bases separated the two germline ends. The CDR3 bases are TGTGCCAGCTCACCCATCAAAGGGAAGACGGGCGGTAATGAGCAGTTCTTC. This sequence encodes CASSPIKGKTGGNEQFF.

This rearrangement joins TRBV11-2 to TRBJ1-5, with D perhaps TRBD1 (6 bases). V lost 2 bases and J 6 bases, leaving 14 bases between the germline ends. This CDR3 has 15 amino acids. Germline-derived CDR1 and CDR2 are SGHAT and FQNNGV. CDR3 protein: CASSLSGVGGQPQHF. The CDR3 DNA follows: TGTGCCAGCAGCTTATCAGGGGTTGGCGGTCAGCCCCAGCATTTT.

The chain employs TRBV9 and TRBJ2-7; 7 positions agree with TRBD2. The germline CDR1 and CDR2 sequences are SGDLS and YYNGEE. With V trimmed by 4 bases and J by 6 bases, 13 bases remained unmatched. There are 15 residues in the CDR3. CDR3: CASSQGGRGPSEQYF. Written as DNA, the CDR3 is TGTGCCAGCAGCCAGGGAGGGAGGGGCCCTTCCGAGCAGTACTTC.

V gene TRBV6-1 combines with J gene TRBJ1-5, with unresolved D. The CDR3 is made up of 14 amino acids. Trimming shortened V by 3 bases and J by 2 bases, and 8 bases separated the two germline ends. Germline CDR1 MNHNS, CDR2 SASEGT. In DNA, the CDR3 is TGTGCCAGCAGTGAGACGGTAGGCAATCAGCCCCAGCATTTT. Amino acid sequence: CASSETVGNQPQHF.

The V and J genes are TRBV6-6 and TRBJ2-1; 11 bases agree with TRBD2. CDR1 and CDR2 from the germline V gene are MNHNY and SVGAGI (reference sequence). V lost 10 bases and J lost 8; bases outside the gene matches: 13. This CDR3 contains 15 residues. The CDR3 spells CAILDSGGAIDEQFF. The CDR3, as DNA: TGTGCCATCCTGGATAGCGGGGGGGCGATTGATGAGCAGTTCTTC.

This rearrangement joins TRBV4-1 to TRBJ1-2, with D unclear. The CDR3 has 15 amino acids. Germline V gene lookup returns CDR1 MGHRA and CDR2 YSYEKL. Trimming removed 0 bases at V and 1 base at J, with 9 bases between. CDR3 coding DNA: TGCGCCAGCAGCCAAGACAGTAAGGGTAACTATGGCTACACCTTC. Its translation: CASSQDSKGNYGYTF.

The gene calls are TRBV7-2 and TRBJ2-2; 8 bases agree with TRBD1. The length of the CDR3 is 16 residues. Germline CDR1 and CDR2: SGHTA and FQGNSA. V lost 4 bases to trimming and J lost 4 bases; unmatched junction nucleotides: 8. The DNA for the CDR3 is TGTGCCAGCAGCTCGTCAGGGGGCACGGGCACCGGGGAGCTGTTTTTT. It specifies CASSSSGGTGTGELFF.

The V gene is TRBV5-6, the J gene TRBJ1-1; D is unclear. The CDR3 is 13 amino acids. The V end was cut by 2 bases, the J end by 4 bases, with 9 bases between. The germline V gene has CDR1 SGHDT and CDR2 YYEEEE. The CDR3 sequence: CASSFIGSTEAFF. CDR3 DNA sequence: TGTGCCAGCAGCTTTATTGGCAGCACTGAAGCTTTCTTT. Full variable domain (outside the CDR3, taken from reference TRBV5-6 and TRBJ1-1): DAGVTQSPTHLIKTRGQQVTLRCSPKSGHDTVSWYQQALGQGPQFIFQYYEEEERQRGNFPDRFSGHQFPNYSSELNVNALLLGDSALYLCASSFIGSTEAFFGQGTRLTVV.

The CDR3 DNA sequence: TGTGCCAGCAGCTTAGTTGGCAGGGTGGGCACTGAAGCTTTCTTT. The encoded protein is CASSLVGRVGTEAFF. The gene calls are TRBV7-6 and TRBJ1-1; possible D gene TRBD1, 5 bases. The germline V gene encodes CDR1 SGHVS and CDR2 FNYEAQ. Trimming removed 1 base at V and 4 bases at J, with 13 bases between. The CDR3 extends over 15 amino acids. Together with reference TRBV7-6 and TRBJ1-1, the CDR3 gives the full variable domain: GAGVSQSPRYKVTKRGQDVALRCDPISGHVSLYWYRQALGQGPEFLTYFNYEAQQDKSGLPNDRFSAERPEGSISTLTIQRTEQRDSAMYRCASSLVGRVGTEAFFGQGTRLTVV.

The chain uses TRBV19 and TRBJ2-7; D possibly corresponds to TRBD1 (5 bases). The CDR3 extends over 14 amino acids. CDR1 LNHDA and CDR2 SQIVND come from the germline V gene (reference sequence). The V end was cut by 3 bases, the J end by 3 bases, with 12 bases between. Here the CDR3 reads CASSIPGQVYEQYF. The CDR3 DNA reads as TGTGCCAGTAGTATCCCAGGGCAGGTCTACGAGCAGTACTTC.

The CDR3 is CASSGRQGNQYF. DNA of the CDR3: TGTGCCAGCAGCGGACGACAGGGTAATCAGTACTTC. The rearrangement links TRBV7-2 to TRBJ2-7, with 7 bases fitting TRBD1. The CDR3 totals 12 residues. Unmatched junction bases numbered 8, after V lost 5 bases and J lost 10 bases. The germline CDR1 and CDR2 sequences are SGHTA and FQGNSA.

This clone was picked up one time. The chain couples TRBV6-5 to TRBJ2-5, with D perhaps TRBD1 (6 bases). With the DNA end fitting TRBJ2-7 better, the J assignment may be wrong. The CDR3 contains 15 residues. CDR1 is MNHEY, CDR2 SVGAGI, per germline. The CDR3 region has the DNA TGTGCCAGCAGTTACTCTACAGGGAAGGCCTACGAGCAGTACTTC. Protein product: CASSYSTGKAYEQYF.

The CDR3 DNA reads as TGTGCCACGACTCTAGCGGGCGAGCAGTACTTC. Residues: CATTLAGEQYF. V gene TRBV27 combines with J gene TRBJ2-7, with 8 bases that match TRBD2. This CDR3 region has 11 residues. J gave up 6 bases and V 10 bases, and 5 bases lay outside the gene matches. Germline V gives CDR1 MNHEY, CDR2 SMNVEV (reference sequence).

The chain couples TRBV5-8 to TRBJ1-2; D might be TRBD1 (6 bases). The V and J ends lost 3 bases and 6 bases respectively, with 27 bases between them. CDR1 is SGHTS, CDR2 YDEGEE, per germline. This CDR3 contains 18 residues. CDR3 nucleotides: TGTGCCAGCAGCTCTGAAGCGGCAGGGATTCTTTCAGGGGATGGCTACACCTTC. Translated: CASSSEAAGILSGDGYTF. Using reference TRBV5-8 and TRBJ1-2 for the parts outside the CDR3, the full variable domain is EAGVTQSPTHLIKTRGQQATLRCSPISGHTSVYWYQQALGLGLQFLLWYDEGEERNRGNFPPRFSGRQFPNYSSELNVNALELEDSALYLCASSSEAAGILSGDGYTFGSGTRLTVV.

The rearrangement joins TRBV7-9 to TRBJ2-7; 7 positions match TRBD2. Germline trimming cut 4 bases from V and 2 bases from J; bases unmatched to any gene: 11. Germline V CDR1 and CDR2: SEHNR, FQNEAQ (reference sequence). The CDR3 contains 16 residues. CDR3 nucleotides: TGTGCCAGCAGCTCCGGGCTAGGACTAGGGGCCTACGAGCAGTACTTC. Amino acid sequence: CASSSGLGLGAYEQYF.

Concerning this clone itself: This sample also contains other DNA sequences that code for the same CDR3. This rearrangement joins TRBV5-1 to TRBJ2-7; D remains unclear. The germline CDR1 and CDR2 sequences are SGHRS and YFSETQ. V was clipped by 1 base and J by 5 bases, with 4 bases between them. The CDR3 contains 11 residues. The CDR3: CASSLNDEQYF. For the CDR3, the DNA is TGCGCCAGCAGCTTGAACGACGAGCAGTACTTC.

The CDR3 DNA reads as TGTGCCTGGAGTGTTGGAACCCCCTACGAGCAGTACTTC. As protein: CAWSVGTPYEQYF. The gene calls are TRBV30 and TRBJ2-7; no reliable D call. The V end was cut by 0 bases, the J end by 2 bases, with 8 bases between. The CDR3 covers 13 residues. Looked up from germline, CDR1 is GTSNPN and CDR2 is SVGIG (reference sequence).

The chain couples TRBV6-5 to TRBJ1-2; TRBD1 might be the D (5 bases). The CDR3 runs 15 residues. From germline, CDR1 is MNHEY and CDR2 SVGAGI. V was cut by 5 bases and J by 6 bases, with 19 bases left in between. CDR3 in DNA: TGTGCCAGCAGTAGCTTGGGGGGAAATATCAATGGCTACACCTTC. This codes for CASSSLGGNINGYTF.

The V gene is TRBV25-1, the J gene TRBJ2-2; no firm D call. The germline V gene encodes CDR1 MGHDK and CDR2 SYGVNS. V lost 3 bases to trimming and J lost 2 bases, with 4 bases between them. The CDR3 extends over 13 amino acids. CDR3 nucleotide sequence: TGTGCCAGCAGTGATACAAACACCGGGGAGCTGTTTTTT. Translated, it gives CASSDTNTGELFF.